These 29 T cell receptor beta chains share one sample of origin, sequenced in a study of radiotherapy plus CTLA-4 blockade in lung cancer. TCRdb's table, derived via immunoSEQ multiplex PCR, lists solely in-frame clones and lacks some. The table has around 44,000 clones, 86% seen once. The input for sequencing was peripheral blood, taken from a patient treated with radiotherapy plus ipilimumab. These receptors all come from a human donor with non-small cell lung cancer that progressed on radiotherapy plus ipilimumab. Some clones in this sample may be carry-over from other donors' samples.

V is TRBV6-6 and J is TRBJ1-2; 9 bases are a match to TRBD1. After removal of 3 bases from V and 12 bases from J, the junction contained 8 bases not matched to a gene. Germline V gene sequence: CDR1 MNHNY, CDR2 SVGAGI (reference sequence). The CDR3 is 13 residues long. Here the CDR3 reads CASSYLGQGAHTF. The CDR3, as DNA: TGTGCCAGCAGTTATTTGGGACAGGGTGCACACACCTTC.

The chain joins TRBV19 to TRBJ1-2; no reliable D call. Germline values: CDR1 LNHDA, CDR2 SQIVND (reference sequence). V dropped 7 bases and J dropped 4 bases, with 22 bases sitting between them. The length of the CDR3 is 16 residues. The CDR3 bases are TGTGCCAGTACCGGGAACCAGGACCGGCAAGGCTATGGCTACACCTTC. Encoded protein: CASTGNQDRQGYGYTF.

The rearrangement links TRBV7-2 to TRBJ2-3; 8 positions match TRBD2. Losses at the gene ends were 0 bases for V and 2 bases for J; bases not matched to a gene: 7. In germline, CDR1 is SGHTA, CDR2 FQGNSA. This CDR3 has 17 residues. CDR3 nucleotides: TGTGCCAGCAGCTTAGCGCTGGCGGGGGGTCTCACAGATACGCAGTATTTT. Translation: CASSLALAGGLTDTQYF. Full variable domain (rest looked up from reference TRBV7-2 and TRBJ2-3): GAGVSQSPSNKVTEKGKDVELRCDPISGHTALYWYRQSLGQGLEFLIYFQGNSAPDKSGLPSDRFSAERTGGSVSTLTIQRTQQEDSAVYLCASSLALAGGLTDTQYFGPGTRLTVL.

The chain employs TRBV2 and TRBJ1-2, with 9 nucleotides matching TRBD1. This CDR3 is 15 amino acids long. Germline lookup yields CDR1 SNHLY and CDR2 FYNNEI. Trimming took 9 bases from V and 0 from J; bases not matched to a gene: 8. The CDR3 coding sequence is TGTGCCAGTGGGACAGGGAAGGGAACTAACTATGGCTACACCTTC. It is translated as CASGTGKGTNYGYTF.

The CDR3 region is CASAGTLPNEQFF. The CDR3 DNA reads TGTGCCAGTGCCGGGACTCTTCCCAATGAGCAGTTCTTC. The genes are TRBV19 and TRBJ2-1; D is perhaps TRBD2 (6 bases). The V and J ends lost 8 bases and 6 bases respectively, with 14 bases between them. This CDR3 is built from 13 residues. Germline V lookup: CDR1 LNHDA, CDR2 SQIVND (reference sequence).

V gene TRBV27 combines with J gene TRBJ1-2; TRBD1 is a possible D gene (6 bases). The V and J ends lost 5 bases and 7 bases respectively, with 14 bases between them. The germline V gene has CDR1 MNHEY and CDR2 SMNVEV (reference sequence). The CDR3 length is 13 residues. CDR3 in amino acids: CASSGTGSGGYTF. The CDR3 DNA reads TGTGCCAGCAGTGGCACAGGGAGTGGTGGCTACACCTTC.

The chain carries TRBV12-5 and TRBJ1-5, with unresolved D. Germline loops: CDR1 LGHNT, CDR2 FRNRAP. The CDR3 runs to 14 residues. V gave up 3 bases and J gave up 1 base, with 7 bases separating them. CDR3 residues: CASGLERSNQPQHF. The CDR3 DNA reads TGTGCTAGTGGTTTAGAGAGGAGCAATCAGCCCCAGCATTTT.

The chain is built from TRBV11-2 and TRBJ2-1; D is unresolved. The V and J ends lost 0 bases and 8 bases respectively, with 8 bases between them. CDR3 length: 13 residues. Germline V lookup: CDR1 SGHAT, CDR2 FQNNGV. The CDR3 here is CASSLDFSDEQFF. CDR3 coding DNA: TGTGCCAGCAGCTTAGATTTTTCGGATGAGCAGTTCTTC.

This clone was counted once. The V gene is TRBV15, the J gene TRBJ1-2; maybe TRBD1 (5 bases). V was clipped by 0 bases and J by 8 bases, with 13 bases between them. The CDR3 loop spans 14 amino acids. Germline V gene sequence: CDR1 LNHNV, CDR2 YYDKDF (reference sequence). For the CDR3, the DNA is TGTGCCACCAGCAGAGAGGGGGGTGCTTTCGGCTACACCTTC. As protein: CATSREGGAFGYTF.

This clone showed up just once. The chain links TRBV14 to TRBJ2-7; a possible D gene is TRBD1 (6 bases). The V gene lost 0 bases and the J gene lost 6 bases, with 12 bases spanning the gap. The CDR3 is made up of 14 amino acids. The V gene's germline CDR1 is SGHDN and CDR2 FVKESK. CDR3 in DNA: TGTGCCAGCAGCCAAGACCCCGACAGGCCCGAGCAGTACTTC. Protein product: CASSQDPDRPEQYF.

The rearrangement joins TRBV14 to TRBJ2-1; 8 positions agree with TRBD1. Germline V lookup: CDR1 SGHDN, CDR2 FVKESK. Trimming removed 2 bases from V and 10 bases from J; junction bases left unmatched: 10. The CDR3 extends over 15 amino acids. CDR3 nucleotides: TGTGCCAGCAGCCAAAATCAGGGGGCGCTTGGAGAGCAGTTCTTC. This gives the protein CASSQNQGALGEQFF.

The chain has TRBV6-1 and TRBJ2-5, with D unclear. Germline loops: CDR1 MNHNS, CDR2 SASEGT. Between the trimmed V and J ends, which lost 5 bases and 2 bases, there was a span of 6 bases. CDR3 length equals 12 residues. CDR3 sequence reads: CASSFYQETQYF. The CDR3 DNA is TGTGCCAGCAGTTTCTATCAAGAGACCCAGTACTTC.

The V gene is TRBV30, the J gene TRBJ2-7, with D perhaps TRBD2 (6 bases). This CDR3 has 15 amino acids. Trimming shortened V by 1 base and J by 2 bases, and 15 bases separated the two germline ends. Germline-derived CDR1 and CDR2 are GTSNPN and SVGIG (reference sequence). This CDR3 reads CAWSGGSGGTYEQYF. CDR3 nucleotide sequence: TGTGCCTGGAGTGGGGGTAGCGGAGGGACCTACGAGCAGTACTTC.

The chain recombines TRBV5-5 with TRBJ1-1; 8 bases align to TRBD1. V lost 4 bases to trimming and J lost 3 bases; unmatched junction nucleotides: 8. The germline V gene encodes CDR1 SGHKS and CDR2 YYEKEE (reference sequence). The CDR3 length is 15 residues. The CDR3 DNA reads TGTGCCAGCAGCAGCGGACAGGGCTGGGACACTGAAGCTTTCTTT. As protein: CASSSGQGWDTEAFF.

The CDR3 nucleotides read TGTGCCAGCAGTTACCTTAGAAACAATGAGCAGTTCTTC. It is translated as CASSYLRNNEQFF. This chain connects TRBV6-5 to TRBJ2-1, with D unresolved. The V and J ends lost 2 bases and 5 bases respectively, with 7 bases between them. This CDR3 has 13 amino acids. In germline, CDR1 is MNHEY, CDR2 SVGAGI.

The gene calls are TRBV19 and TRBJ1-3, with D maybe TRBD1 (5 bases). The CDR3 spans 16 residues. The V end was cut by 7 bases, the J end by 0 bases, with 16 bases between. The germline CDR1 and CDR2 sequences are LNHDA and SQIVND (reference sequence). The CDR3 region has the DNA TGTGCCAGTACCCCGCCGACAGTAATCTCTGGAAACACCATATATTTT. Translation gives CASTPPTVISGNTIYF.

This clone has just a few counts. The V call is TRBV7-6, the J call TRBJ2-3, with TRBD1 identical over 8 bases. The CDR3 is made up of 18 amino acids. The V gene end was trimmed by 1 base and the J gene end by 5 bases; junction bases not matched to a gene: 14. Germline CDR1 reads SGHVS; CDR2 reads FNYEAQ. The CDR3 bases are TGTGCCAGCAGCTTAGTCCGGAGCCAGGGGGCCCGGGGAGATACGCAGTATTTT. It codes for CASSLVRSQGARGDTQYF.

This rearrangement joins TRBV5-1 to TRBJ2-7; 9 nucleotides align to TRBD1. V lost 1 base, J lost 3 bases, and 2 bases stayed unmatched. CDR1 and CDR2 from the germline V gene are SGHRS and YFSETQ. The CDR3 loop spans 14 amino acids. CDR3 loop: CASSLLGQGYEQYF. CDR3 sequence (DNA): TGCGCCAGCAGCTTGTTGGGACAGGGCTACGAGCAGTACTTC.

This rearrangement joins TRBV6-1 to TRBJ1-2, with 9 nucleotides matching TRBD1. CDR3 length: 14 amino acids. The V and J ends lost 4 bases and 6 bases, in that order; junction bases with no gene match: 6. Per the germline V gene, CDR1 is MNHNS and CDR2 is SASEGT. The CDR3 DNA reads TGTGCCAGCAGTGGTTTACAGGGGGCGGATGGCTACACCTTC. Protein: CASSGLQGADGYTF.

The genes are TRBV6-1 and TRBJ2-7; the match to TRBD2 covers 9 bases. This CDR3 is 14 amino acids long. Germline values: CDR1 MNHNS, CDR2 SASEGT. J gave up 3 bases and V 7 bases, and 7 bases lay outside the gene matches. The CDR3 nucleotides read TGTGCCAGCACTTTAGCGGGAGCGGACTACGAGCAGTACTTC. This sequence encodes CASTLAGADYEQYF.

The chain uses TRBV18 and TRBJ1-2; maybe TRBD1 (5 bases). V was cut by 3 bases and J by 6 bases, with 11 bases left in between. This CDR3 has 13 residues. Germline CDR1 is KGHSH and CDR2 is LQKENI. In DNA form, the CDR3 reads TGTGCCAGCTCACCCGGGACTTTGGATGGCTACACCTTC. Its protein is CASSPGTLDGYTF. Full variable domain (remainder filled in from reference TRBV18 and TRBJ1-2): NAGVMQNPRHLVRRRGQEARLRCSPMKGHSHVYWYRQLPEEGLKFMVYLQKENIIDESGMPKERFSAEFPKEGPSILRIQQVVRGDSAAYFCASSPGTLDGYTFGSGTRLTVV.

V is TRBV6-1 and J is TRBJ1-2, with D possibly TRBD1 on 6 matching bases. In germline, CDR1 is MNHNS, CDR2 SASEGT. The CDR3 contains 17 residues. V dropped 4 bases and J dropped 0 bases, with 18 bases sitting between them. The CDR3 coding sequence is TGTGCCAGCAGTGTACCTTCCAGGGGACCAGCTAACTATGGCTACACCTTC. It specifies CASSVPSRGPANYGYTF.

The sample holds one count of this clone. The V and J genes are TRBV12-5 and TRBJ2-7; D is uncertain. The germline V gene has CDR1 LGHNT and CDR2 FRNRAP. V dropped 3 bases and J dropped 5 bases, with 8 bases sitting between them. The CDR3 has 12 residues. For the CDR3, the DNA is TGTGCTAGTGGTTTATCGTTTGACGAGCAGTACTTC. This sequence encodes CASGLSFDEQYF. The entire variable domain, with the rest obtained from reference TRBV12-5 and TRBJ2-7, is as follows: DARVTQTPRHKVTEMGQEVTMRCQPILGHNTVFWYRQTMMQGLELLAYFRNRAPLDDSGMPKDRFSAEMPDATLATLKIQPSEPRDSAVYFCASGLSFDEQYFGPGTRLTVT.

The CDR3 protein is CASRAGQASTDTQYF. CDR3 nucleotides: TGTGCCAGCAGGGCGGGACAGGCAAGCACAGATACGCAGTATTTT. V gene TRBV25-1 combines with J gene TRBJ2-3; 8 bases match TRBD1. CDR1 MGHDK and CDR2 SYGVNS come from the germline V gene. This CDR3 spans 15 amino acids. The J segment lost 0 bases and the V segment lost 6 bases, leaving 5 bases of the junction unmatched. The variable domain in full, completed from reference TRBV25-1 and TRBJ2-3, reads EADIYQTPRYLVIGTGKKITLECSQTMGHDKMYWYQQDPGMELHLIHYSYGVNSTEKGDLSSESTVSRIRTEHFPLTLESARPSHTSQYLCASRAGQASTDTQYFGPGTRLTVL.

This clone has a handful of counts. The chain links TRBV30 to TRBJ2-5; 7 bases map to TRBD2. Germline loops: CDR1 GTSNPN, CDR2 SVGIG (reference sequence). There are 15 residues in the CDR3. V gave up 3 bases and J gave up 2 bases; unmatched junction bases: 9. CDR3 amino acids: CAWSVPAGLQETQYF. The CDR3 bases are TGTGCCTGGAGCGTACCAGCGGGACTGCAAGAGACCCAGTACTTC.

The rearrangement uses TRBV18 and TRBJ1-1; D may be TRBD1 (5 bases). The CDR3 contains 14 residues. The germline CDR1 and CDR2 sequences are KGHSH and LQKENI. V lost 6 bases, J lost 3 bases, and 14 bases lay in between. CDR3 protein: CASSSGDAYTEAFF. CDR3 nucleotide sequence: TGTGCCAGCTCGTCGGGGGACGCATACACTGAAGCTTTCTTT.

The chain joins TRBV10-2 to TRBJ2-7; 15 nucleotides align to TRBD2. CDR3 length: 16 amino acids. Germline CDR1 is WSHSY and CDR2 is SAAADI. V was pared by 6 bases and J by 4 bases, with 7 bases of the junction left unmatched. CDR3 DNA sequence: TGCGCCAGCAGAGGTGGGACTAGCGGGAGGTCTTACGAGCAGTACTTC. It encodes CASRGGTSGRSYEQYF.

The table lists this clone with a few counts. The chain is built from TRBV5-6 and TRBJ1-1; 8 bases line up with TRBD1. The CDR3 is 12 amino acids. CDR1 is SGHDT and CDR2 is YYEEEE in the germline V gene. V lost 4 bases and J lost 6; bases outside the gene matches: 2. The CDR3 DNA is TGTGCCAGCAGCGCGGACAGGGCTGAAGCTTTCTTT. This translates into CASSADRAEAFF.

This clone was counted between two and nine times. The V call is TRBV11-2, the J call TRBJ2-2; 9 positions agree with TRBD2. Germline values: CDR1 SGHAT, CDR2 FQNNGV. There are 15 residues in the CDR3. The V segment lost 6 bases and the J segment 4 bases; nucleotides outside the gene matches: 6. CDR3: CASRGGGAITGELFF. CDR3 in DNA: TGTGCCAGCAGGGGCGGGGGGGCGATCACCGGGGAGCTGTTTTTT.